A single T cell receptor (beta chain) is shown here with its context. This clonotype has just a few counts. There is no known antigen for this receptor. No per-base quality is available; no much larger clone lies one base away. Preparation of the library involved 5' RACE. The reads were generated on a NextSeq 500. The TCR library protocol attached unique molecular identifiers to individual cDNA molecules to correct for sequencing error and PCR bias. Both TCR alpha and beta chains were sequenced, and tight co-correlation was observed between alpha and beta sequence abundances in each sample. The authors' pipeline ran thus. Decombinator V4 was used to annotate the V gene, J gene and CDR3 of the TCR sequences. Expanded TCRs were defined as changing significantly between any two time points under a Poisson model with p below 0.0001. TCR abundances were normalised to the total number of TCRs sequenced per sample and expressed as counts per million. TRAV1-2 paired with TRAJ12, TRAJ20 or TRAJ33 defined MAIT TCRs, while TRAV10 paired with TRAJ18 defined iNKT TCRs. VDJdb, accessed 1 November 2021, was searched for CMV, EBV and SARS-CoV-2 annotated TCRs, with TCRs annotated for multiple antigens excluded. Using fastp trimming at Q25 and MiXCR clonotype assembly, TCRdb reanalyzed the public sequencing data and kept in-frame beta chains. Here each entry gathers all rows of one CDR3 protein and keeps the most common genes and DNA. TCRdb's processing, not the study's, gives the V and J calls here. The sample includes 75,000 to 80,000 distinct CDR3 sequences, with around a sixth observed a single time. Roughly an eighth of the sample comes from the top ten.

The data were obtained in a study of early T cells in non-severe SARS-CoV-2 infection (dated by TCRdb to the early 2020s). A note on the overall study: Bulk RNA from unsorted whole blood was used for TCR sequencing, so alpha and beta chains could not be paired. Overall study outcomes, separate from this receptor: VDJdb matching was skewed toward anti-spike CD8 responses and likely underestimated virus-specific expansions, missing private and CD4 specificities.

The study was a case-control design nested within a healthcare worker cohort in London, UK, with weekly nasopharyngeal swab PCR tests and blood sampling. Healthcare workers were enrolled in the week of the UK lockdown, from 23 to 31 March 2020, and were followed every week for up to roughly 16 weeks. In the germline V gene, CDR1 corresponds to SGHAT and CDR2 to FQNNGV. V is reduced by 3 bases and J by 7 bases, leaving a spacing of 13 bases between them. From the cysteine up to the phenylalanine, the CDR3 has a length of 14 residues. Only the CDR3 portion is preserved as DNA: 42 bases, with reading frame beginning at the first base.

The specimen sequenced was whole blood. The receptor's source is an adult who was a healthcare worker with PCR-confirmed SARS-CoV-2 infection or an uninfected control (not recorded which). The V gene is TRBV11-2 and the J gene is TRBJ2-1; TRBD2 is a weak D gene call, 7 bases matching. Here the CDR3 is given as CASSFGGAKNEQFF. The DNA sequence follows: TGTGCCAGCAGCTTTGGGGGGGCCAAAAATGAGCAGTTCTTC.